Below are 7 T cell receptor beta chains sequenced from a single sample in a study of PD-1 blockade in classical Hodgkin lymphoma. Measured with immunoSEQ multiplex PCR; TCRdb has only the in-frame clones, and not every one. The data contain fewer than 20,000 clones, about 65% of them singletons. Time point here: cycle 4 day 1 (C4D1), after less than seven weeks of nivolumab. Every patient relapsed after autologous stem cell transplantation, and brentuximab vedotin exposure varied. The sample consisted of peripheral blood mononuclear cells (PBMCs), taken before the fourth cycle of nivolumab. The receptors shown here come from a human donor with classical Hodgkin lymphoma.

The chain is built from TRBV6-5 and TRBJ2-3, with 7 bases matching TRBD2. There are 12 residues in the CDR3. After removal of 11 bases from V and 1 base from J, the junction contained 3 bases not matched to a gene. Germline V gene data show CDR1 as MNHEY and CDR2 as SVGAGI. The CDR3 region has the DNA TGTGCCTCAACTAGCGGCACAGATACGCAGTATTTT. Translation gives CASTSGTDTQYF.

The chain links TRBV19 to TRBJ2-7; 8 bases match TRBD1. Germline V lookup: CDR1 LNHDA, CDR2 SQIVND (reference sequence). CDR3 length equals 13 residues. With 5 bases clipped from V and 3 bases from J, the junction kept 3 bases outside the gene matches. DNA for the CDR3: TGTGCCAGTAGTTCCGGACAGGGCTACGAGCAGTACTTC. Amino acids: CASSSGQGYEQYF.

This clone has just a few counts. This chain links TRBV27 with TRBJ2-5; TRBD2 matches 13 bases. Unmatched junction bases numbered 4, after V lost 5 bases and J lost 7 bases. The V gene's germline CDR1 is MNHEY and CDR2 SMNVEV (reference sequence). This CDR3 has 14 amino acids. CDR3 protein: CASSPWTSGGTQYF. In DNA form, the CDR3 reads TGTGCCAGCAGTCCGTGGACTAGCGGGGGGACCCAGTACTTC.

This chain uses TRBV27 with TRBJ2-3; a weak D match, TRBD1 (5 bases). Between the trimmed V and J ends, which lost 5 bases and 2 bases, there was a span of 11 bases. From germline, CDR1 is MNHEY and CDR2 SMNVEV (reference sequence). The CDR3 totals 14 residues. CDR3 sequence: CASSLIGATDTQYF. Written as DNA, the CDR3 is TGTGCCAGCAGTCTTATAGGGGCCACAGATACGCAGTATTTT.

By share of the sample, this clone is medium-sized. The rearrangement joins TRBV4-2 to TRBJ1-2; no clear D gene. The CDR3 is made up of 16 amino acids. Looked up from germline, CDR1 is LGHNA and CDR2 is YNFKEQ. Deletions cut 0 bases from V and 7 bases from J, with 18 bases between. The CDR3 DNA sequence: TGTGCCAGCAGCCAAGACTCCTCCGTAGGGAATGGTGGCTACACCTTC. Amino acids: CASSQDSSVGNGGYTF.

CDR3 region: CASSLNPEQDTGELFF. The CDR3 nucleotides are TGTGCCAGCAGCTTAAATCCGGAGCAGGACACCGGGGAGCTGTTTTTT. J is TRBJ2-2 and V is TRBV9; D unresolved. V shed 4 bases and J shed 3 bases, with 16 bases lying between them. Germline assignment: CDR1 SGDLS and CDR2 YYNGEE. This CDR3 region has 16 residues.

This clone turned up a few times. J is TRBJ2-5 and V is TRBV5-5; D is ambiguous. Germline V gene lookup returns CDR1 SGHKS and CDR2 YYEKEE (reference sequence). The CDR3 extends over 13 amino acids. V was clipped by 4 bases and J by 5 bases, with 12 bases between them. The CDR3 reads CASSQELLETQYF. DNA for the CDR3: TGTGCCAGCAGCCAGGAGCTACTGGAGACCCAGTACTTC. Combining the CDR3 with reference TRBV5-5 and TRBJ2-5 gives the whole variable domain DAGVTQSPTHLIKTRGQQVTLRCSPISGHKSVSWYQQVLGQGPQFIFQYYEKEERGRGNFPDRFSARQFPNYSSELNVNALLLGDSALYLCASSQELLETQYFGPGTRLLVL.